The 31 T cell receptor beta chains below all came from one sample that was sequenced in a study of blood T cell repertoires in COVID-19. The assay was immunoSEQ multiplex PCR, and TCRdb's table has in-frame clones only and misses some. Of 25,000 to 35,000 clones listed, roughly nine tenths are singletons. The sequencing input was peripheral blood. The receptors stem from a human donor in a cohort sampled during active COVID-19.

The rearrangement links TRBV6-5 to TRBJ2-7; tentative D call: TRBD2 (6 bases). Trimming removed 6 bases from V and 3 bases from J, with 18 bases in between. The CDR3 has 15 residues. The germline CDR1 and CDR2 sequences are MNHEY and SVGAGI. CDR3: CASRSWRDPNYEQYF. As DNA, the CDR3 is TGTGCCAGCAGAAGCTGGCGGGATCCTAACTACGAGCAGTACTTC.

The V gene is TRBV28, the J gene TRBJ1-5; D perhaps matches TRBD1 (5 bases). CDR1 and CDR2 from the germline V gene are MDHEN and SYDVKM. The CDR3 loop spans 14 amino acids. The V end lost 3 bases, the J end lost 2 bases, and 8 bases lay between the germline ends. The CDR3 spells CASSLGGGNQPQHF. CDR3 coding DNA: TGTGCCAGCAGTTTGGGGGGTGGCAATCAGCCCCAGCATTTT.

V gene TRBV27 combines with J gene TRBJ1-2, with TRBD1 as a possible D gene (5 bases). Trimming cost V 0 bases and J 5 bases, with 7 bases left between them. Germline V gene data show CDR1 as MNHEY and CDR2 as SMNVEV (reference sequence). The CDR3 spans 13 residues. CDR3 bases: TGTGCCAGCAGTTTATCGGGGGGGTATGGCTACACCTTC. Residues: CASSLSGGYGYTF.

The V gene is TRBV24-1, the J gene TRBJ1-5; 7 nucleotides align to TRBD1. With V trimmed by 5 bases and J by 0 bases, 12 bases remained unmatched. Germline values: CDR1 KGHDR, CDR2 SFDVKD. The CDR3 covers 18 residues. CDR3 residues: CATSVMIPGTDSNQPQHF. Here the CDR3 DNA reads TGTGCCACCAGTGTCATGATTCCCGGGACAGATAGCAATCAGCCCCAGCATTTT.

This CDR3 is CASSFDRVGNQPQHF. CDR3 bases: TGTGCCAGCAGTTTCGACAGGGTTGGCAATCAGCCCCAGCATTTT. The chain recombines TRBV6-5 with TRBJ1-5; 7 nucleotides agree with TRBD1. The CDR3 runs 15 residues. CDR1 is MNHEY, CDR2 SVGAGI, per germline. With V trimmed by 4 bases and J by 2 bases, 5 bases remained unmatched.

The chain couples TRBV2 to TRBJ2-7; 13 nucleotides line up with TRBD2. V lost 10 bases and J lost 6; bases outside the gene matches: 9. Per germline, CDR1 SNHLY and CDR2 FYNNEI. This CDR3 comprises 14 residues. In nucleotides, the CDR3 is TGTGCCACCGTAAGGACTAGCGGGAGCCGCGAGCAGTACTTC. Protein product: CATVRTSGSREQYF.

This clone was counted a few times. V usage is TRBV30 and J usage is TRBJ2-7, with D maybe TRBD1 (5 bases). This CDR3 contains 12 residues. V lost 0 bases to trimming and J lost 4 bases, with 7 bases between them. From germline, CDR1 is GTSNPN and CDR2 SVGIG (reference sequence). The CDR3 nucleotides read TGTGCCTGGAGTGTCAACAGGTACGAGCAGTACTTC. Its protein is CAWSVNRYEQYF.

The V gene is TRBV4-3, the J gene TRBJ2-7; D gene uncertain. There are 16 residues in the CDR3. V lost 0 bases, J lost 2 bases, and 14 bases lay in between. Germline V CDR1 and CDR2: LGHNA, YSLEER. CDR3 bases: TGCGCCAGCAGCCAAGATTTAGGAGACGGTACCTACGAGCAGTACTTC. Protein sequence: CASSQDLGDGTYEQYF.

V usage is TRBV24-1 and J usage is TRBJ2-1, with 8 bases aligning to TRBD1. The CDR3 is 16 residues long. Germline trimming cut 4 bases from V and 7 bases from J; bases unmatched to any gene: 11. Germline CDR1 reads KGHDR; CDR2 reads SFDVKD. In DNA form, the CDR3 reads TGTGCCACCAGTGAGAGGACAGGGACGGGGCTTAATGAGCAGTTCTTC. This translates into CATSERTGTGLNEQFF.

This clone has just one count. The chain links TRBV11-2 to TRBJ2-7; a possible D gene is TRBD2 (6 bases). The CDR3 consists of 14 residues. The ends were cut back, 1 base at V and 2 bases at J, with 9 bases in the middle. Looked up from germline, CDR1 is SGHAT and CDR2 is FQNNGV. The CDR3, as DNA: TGTGCCAGCAGCTTAGTCACTAGCACCTACGAGCAGTACTTC. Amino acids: CASSLVTSTYEQYF.

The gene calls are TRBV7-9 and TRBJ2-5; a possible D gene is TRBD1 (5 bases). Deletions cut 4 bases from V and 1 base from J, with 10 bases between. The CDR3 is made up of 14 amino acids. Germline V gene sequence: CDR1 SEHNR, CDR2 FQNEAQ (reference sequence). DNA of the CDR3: TGTGCCAGCAGCTCTGGACACGGCCAAGAGACCCAGTACTTC. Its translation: CASSSGHGQETQYF.

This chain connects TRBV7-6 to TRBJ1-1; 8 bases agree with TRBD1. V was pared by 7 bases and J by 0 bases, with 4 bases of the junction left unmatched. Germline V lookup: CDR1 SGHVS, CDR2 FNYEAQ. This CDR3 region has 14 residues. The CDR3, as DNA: TGTGCCAGCACCCCGACAGGGGTGAACACTGAAGCTTTCTTT. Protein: CASTPTGVNTEAFF.

CDR3 in DNA: TGTGCCAGCAGTTACTCTTTCCTTGTGGGTCGAGCGGTTAGCTCCTACAATGAGCAGTTCTTC. Translation: CASSYSFLVGRAVSSYNEQFF. V and J are TRBV6-2 or TRBV6-3 and TRBJ2-1; TRBD2 is a possible D gene (5 bases). Trimming left V 0 bases short and J 0 bases short, with 24 bases between. Germline CDR1 reads MNHEY; CDR2 reads SVGEGT. CDR3 length: 21 residues.

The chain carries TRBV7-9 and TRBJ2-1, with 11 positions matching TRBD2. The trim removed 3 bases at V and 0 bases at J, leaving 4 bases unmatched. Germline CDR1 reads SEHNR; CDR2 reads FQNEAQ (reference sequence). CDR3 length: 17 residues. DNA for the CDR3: TGTGCCAGCAGCTTCCTAGCGGGAGGCCCCTCCTACAATGAGCAGTTCTTC. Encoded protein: CASSFLAGGPSYNEQFF. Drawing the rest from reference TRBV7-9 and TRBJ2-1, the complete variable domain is DTGVSQNPRHKITKRGQNVTFRCDPISEHNRLYWYRQTLGQGPEFLTYFQNEAQLEKSRLLSDRFSAERPKGSFSTLEIQRTEQGDSAMYLCASSFLAGGPSYNEQFFGPGTRLTVL.

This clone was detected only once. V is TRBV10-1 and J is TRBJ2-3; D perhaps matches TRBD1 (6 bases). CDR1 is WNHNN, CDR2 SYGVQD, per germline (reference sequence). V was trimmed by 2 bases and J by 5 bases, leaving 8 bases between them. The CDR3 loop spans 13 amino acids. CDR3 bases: TGCGCCAGCAGTGAGGGCAGGGGAGATACGCAGTATTTT. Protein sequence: CASSEGRGDTQYF.

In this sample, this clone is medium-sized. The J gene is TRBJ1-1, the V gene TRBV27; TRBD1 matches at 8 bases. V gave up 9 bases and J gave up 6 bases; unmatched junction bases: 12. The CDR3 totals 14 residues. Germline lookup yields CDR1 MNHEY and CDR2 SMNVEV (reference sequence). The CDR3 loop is CASWDRTLGAEAFF. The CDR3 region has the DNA TGTGCCAGTTGGGACAGGACATTGGGGGCTGAAGCTTTCTTT.

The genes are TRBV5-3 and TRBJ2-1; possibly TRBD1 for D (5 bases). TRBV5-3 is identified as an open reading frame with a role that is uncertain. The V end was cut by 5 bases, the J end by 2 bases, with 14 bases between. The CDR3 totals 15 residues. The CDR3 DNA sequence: TGTGCCAGAAGGTTGTCAGGGTTGACCTACAATGAGCAGTTCTTC. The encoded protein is CARRLSGLTYNEQFF.

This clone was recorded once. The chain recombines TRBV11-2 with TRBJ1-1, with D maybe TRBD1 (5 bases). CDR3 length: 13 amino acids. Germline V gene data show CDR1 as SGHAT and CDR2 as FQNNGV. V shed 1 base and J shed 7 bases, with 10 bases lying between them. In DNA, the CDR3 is TGTGCCAGCAGCTTAGCTAAGCAGGGTGAAGCTTTCTTT. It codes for CASSLAKQGEAFF.

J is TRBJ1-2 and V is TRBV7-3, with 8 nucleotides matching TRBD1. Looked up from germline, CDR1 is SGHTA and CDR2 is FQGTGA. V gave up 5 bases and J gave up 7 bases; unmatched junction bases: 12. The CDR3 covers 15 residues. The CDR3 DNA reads TGTGCCAGCAGCCCTCGGCAGGGGGCATTGGGTGGCTACACCTTC. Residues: CASSPRQGALGGYTF.

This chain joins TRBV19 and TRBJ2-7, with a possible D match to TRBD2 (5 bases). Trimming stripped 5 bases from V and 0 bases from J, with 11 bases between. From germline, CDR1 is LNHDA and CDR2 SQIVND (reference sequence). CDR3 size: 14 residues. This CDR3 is CASSRLAGSYEQYF. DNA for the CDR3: TGTGCCAGTAGTCGGCTAGCAGGCTCCTACGAGCAGTACTTC.

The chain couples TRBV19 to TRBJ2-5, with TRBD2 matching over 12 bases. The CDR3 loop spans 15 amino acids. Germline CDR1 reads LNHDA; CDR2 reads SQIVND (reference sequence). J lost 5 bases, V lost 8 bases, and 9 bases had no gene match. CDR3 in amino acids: CASATLTSGSETQYF. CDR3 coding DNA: TGTGCCAGTGCCACTCTGACTAGCGGGAGCGAGACCCAGTACTTC.

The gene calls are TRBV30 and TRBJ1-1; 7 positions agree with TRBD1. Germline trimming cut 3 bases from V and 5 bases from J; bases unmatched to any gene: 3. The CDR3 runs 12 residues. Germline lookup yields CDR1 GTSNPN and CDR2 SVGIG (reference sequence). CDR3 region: CAWSQTGTEAFF. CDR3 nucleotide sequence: TGTGCCTGGAGCCAGACAGGGACTGAAGCTTTCTTT.

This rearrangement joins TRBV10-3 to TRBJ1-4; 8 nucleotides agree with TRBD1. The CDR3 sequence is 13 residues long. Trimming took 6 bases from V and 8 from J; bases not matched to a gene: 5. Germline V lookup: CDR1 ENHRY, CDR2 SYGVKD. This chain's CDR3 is CAISRGLTEKLFF. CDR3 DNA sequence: TGTGCCATCAGCAGGGGGCTGACAGAAAAACTGTTTTTT.

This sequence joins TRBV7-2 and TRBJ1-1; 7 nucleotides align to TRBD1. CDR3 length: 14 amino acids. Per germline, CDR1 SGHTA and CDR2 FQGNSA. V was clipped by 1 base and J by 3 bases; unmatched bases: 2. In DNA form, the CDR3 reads TGTGCCAGCAGCTTAGTTCAGGGGGACACTGAAGCTTTCTTT. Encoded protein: CASSLVQGDTEAFF.

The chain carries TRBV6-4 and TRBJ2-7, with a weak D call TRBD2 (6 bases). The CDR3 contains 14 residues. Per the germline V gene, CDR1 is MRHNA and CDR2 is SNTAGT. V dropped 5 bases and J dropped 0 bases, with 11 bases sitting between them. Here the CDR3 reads CASSRDSSSYEQYF. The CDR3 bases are TGTGCCAGCAGTAGGGACTCGAGCTCCTACGAGCAGTACTTC.

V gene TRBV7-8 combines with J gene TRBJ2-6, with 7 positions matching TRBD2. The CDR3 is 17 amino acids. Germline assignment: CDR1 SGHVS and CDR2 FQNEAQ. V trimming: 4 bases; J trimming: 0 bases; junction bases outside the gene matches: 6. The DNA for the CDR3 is TGTGCCAGCAGCTCTGGGGGAGGGATCTCTGGGGCCAACGTCCTGACTTTC. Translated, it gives CASSSGGGISGANVLTF. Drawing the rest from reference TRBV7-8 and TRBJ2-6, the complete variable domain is GAGVSQSPRYKVAKRGQDVALRCDPISGHVSLFWYQQALGQGPEFLTYFQNEAQLDKSGLPSDRFFAERPEGSVSTLKIQRTQQEDSAVYLCASSSGGGISGANVLTFGAGSRLTVL.

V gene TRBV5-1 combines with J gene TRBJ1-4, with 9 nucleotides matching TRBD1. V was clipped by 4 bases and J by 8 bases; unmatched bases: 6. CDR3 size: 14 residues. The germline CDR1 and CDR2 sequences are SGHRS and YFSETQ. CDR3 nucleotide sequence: TGCGCCAGCAGCCTGGGACAGGGCAGGGAAAAACTGTTTTTT. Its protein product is CASSLGQGREKLFF.

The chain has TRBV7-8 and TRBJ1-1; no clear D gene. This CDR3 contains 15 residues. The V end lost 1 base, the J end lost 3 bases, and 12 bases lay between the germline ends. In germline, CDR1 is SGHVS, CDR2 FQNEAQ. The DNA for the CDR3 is TGTGCCAGCAGCTTAGTTGAGACTAGGGACACTGAAGCTTTCTTT. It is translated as CASSLVETRDTEAFF.

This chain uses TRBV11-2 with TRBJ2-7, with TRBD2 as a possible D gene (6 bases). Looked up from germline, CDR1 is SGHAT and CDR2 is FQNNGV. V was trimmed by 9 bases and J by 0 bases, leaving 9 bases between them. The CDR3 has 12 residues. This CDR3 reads CASRGDSYEQYF. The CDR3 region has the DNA TGTGCCAGTCGCGGGGACTCCTACGAGCAGTACTTC.

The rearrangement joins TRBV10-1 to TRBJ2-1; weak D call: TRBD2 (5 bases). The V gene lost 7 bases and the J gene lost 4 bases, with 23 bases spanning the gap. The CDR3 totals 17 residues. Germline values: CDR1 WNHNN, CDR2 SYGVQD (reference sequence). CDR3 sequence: CASKRAPRAEEYNEQFF. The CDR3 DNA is TGCGCCAGCAAACGAGCCCCAAGGGCGGAGGAGTACAATGAGCAGTTCTTC.

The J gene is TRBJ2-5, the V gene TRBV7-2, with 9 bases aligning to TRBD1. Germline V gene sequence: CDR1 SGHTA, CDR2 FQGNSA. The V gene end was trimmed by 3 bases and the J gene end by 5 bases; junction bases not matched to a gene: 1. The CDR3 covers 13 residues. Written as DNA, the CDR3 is TGTGCCAGCAGCTTGGGGACAGGGGAGACCCAGTACTTC. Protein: CASSLGTGETQYF.